This TCR beta chain was sequenced in a study of cytomegalovirus exposure and HLA in healthy donors. This clone occurred a few times. 13 Jbeta primers and 60 Vbeta primers were used for the PCR. Clones were read by immunoSEQ multiplex PCR, and TCRdb kept only the in-frame ones, dropping some. Of about 120,000 clones listed, 80% are singletons. From germline, CDR1 is SEHNR and CDR2 FQNEAQ (reference sequence). Losses at the gene ends were 5 bases for V and 1 base for J; bases not matched to a gene: 6. This CDR3 contains 17 residues. Sequenced material: PBMCs. The receptor comes from a female donor in good health and CMV-seropositive. The genes are TRBV7-9 and TRBJ2-6; TRBD1 aligns across 9 bases. CDR3 DNA sequence: TGTGCCAGCAGCCACGGGACAGGGATGTCTGGGGCCAACGTCCTGACTTTC. It yields the protein CASSHGTGMSGANVLTF.